The present TCR beta chain was sequenced within a study of cytomegalovirus exposure and HLA in healthy donors. On the study more broadly: The approximately 710 first-cohort repertoires and the roughly 120 validation repertoires shared the same platform, a later analysis reported. Whole-study findings and limits: The authors listed over 150 TCR beta chains as cytomegalovirus-associated. Among the CMV-associated chains, three were confirmed in vitro as specific for CMV antigens.

Concerning this clone itself: The antigen is not known.

Germline V gene data show CDR1 as SGDLS and CDR2 as YYNGEE. The CDR3 length is 16 residues. The trim removed 0 bases at V and 6 bases at J, leaving 11 bases unmatched. Clones were sequenced by immunoSEQ multiplex PCR, and TCRdb holds only the in-frame ones, with some missing. This sample has fewer than 200,000 clones, with approximately 96% found just once. The specimen was PBMCs. The rearrangement links TRBV9 to TRBJ1-2, with TRBD1 identical over 7 bases. This TCR came from a woman aged 18-29 years in good health and CMV-seronegative. Here the CDR3 reads CASSVDPAQGRNGYTF. CDR3 DNA: TGTGCCAGCAGCGTAGATCCCGCACAGGGGAGGAATGGCTACACCTTC.